This T cell receptor (beta chain) was identified in a study of metastatic and nonmetastatic thyroid tumors. Germline V lookup: CDR1 SEHNR, CDR2 FQNEAQ (reference sequence). There are 13 residues in the CDR3. Trimming cost V 5 bases and J 1 base, with 8 bases left between them. This clone has ten or more counts. Thyroid surgery was preceded by no treatment in any patient. MiXCR was used by TCRdb to re-call the PCR reads. The sample holds 27,000 or so clones, 15% to 20% seen once. Sequenced input: blood. The receptor's source is a male donor with papillary thyroid cancer or a benign thyroid nodule (not recorded which). Some clones in this sample may be carry-over from other donors' samples. This chain uses TRBV7-9 with TRBJ2-5; D may be TRBD2 (5 bases). CDR3 sequence reads: CASSRSAQETQYF. The CDR3 DNA follows: TGTGCCAGCAGCCGTAGCGCCCAAGAGACCCAGTACTTC.